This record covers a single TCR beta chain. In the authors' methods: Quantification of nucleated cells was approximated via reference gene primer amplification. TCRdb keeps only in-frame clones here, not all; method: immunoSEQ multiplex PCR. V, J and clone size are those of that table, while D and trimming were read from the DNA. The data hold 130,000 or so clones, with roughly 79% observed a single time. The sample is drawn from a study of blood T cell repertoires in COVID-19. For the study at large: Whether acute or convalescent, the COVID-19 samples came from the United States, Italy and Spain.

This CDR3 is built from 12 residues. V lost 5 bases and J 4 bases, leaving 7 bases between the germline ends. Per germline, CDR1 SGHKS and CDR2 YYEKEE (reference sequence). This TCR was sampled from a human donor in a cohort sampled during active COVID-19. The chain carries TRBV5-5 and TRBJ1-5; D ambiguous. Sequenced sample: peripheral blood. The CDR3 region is CASRIGNQPQHF. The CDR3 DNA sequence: TGTGCCAGCAGGATCGGGAATCAGCCCCAGCATTTT.